The 15 T cell receptor beta chains below were found in one sample sequenced in a study of blood T cell repertoires in COVID-19. Only in-frame clones appear in the TCRdb table, and some are missing; sequencing was by immunoSEQ multiplex PCR. The sample contains over 75,000 clones, roughly 79% of which appear only once. The source material was peripheral blood. The origin of the receptors is a human donor in a cohort sampled during active COVID-19.

The rearrangement joins TRBV24-1 to TRBJ1-5; possible D gene TRBD1, 6 bases. CDR3 length: 15 amino acids. Germline loops: CDR1 KGHDR, CDR2 SFDVKD. With 3 bases removed from V and 3 bases from J, the gap between germline ends came to 11 bases. The CDR3 coding sequence is TGTGCCACCAGTGATCCCACAGGGAACAATCAGCCCCAGCATTTT. Translating it yields CATSDPTGNNQPQHF.

The chain uses TRBV4-2 and TRBJ2-5, with 8 positions matching TRBD1. In germline, CDR1 is LGHNA, CDR2 YNFKEQ. The CDR3 totals 16 residues. With 0 bases clipped from V and 2 bases from J, the junction kept 5 bases outside the gene matches. The CDR3 sequence is CASSQEGTGAQETQYF. In DNA, the CDR3 is TGTGCCAGCAGCCAAGAAGGGACAGGCGCGCAAGAGACCCAGTACTTC.

V gene TRBV5-4 combines with J gene TRBJ2-5, with 8 bases aligning to TRBD2. V shed 1 base, J shed 2 bases, and the junction held 7 bases outside the gene matches. The germline V gene has CDR1 SGHNT and CDR2 YYREEE (reference sequence). The CDR3 totals 16 residues. This CDR3 reads CASSLQRGGGQETQYF. The CDR3 nucleotides read TGTGCCAGCAGCTTGCAACGGGGCGGGGGGCAAGAGACCCAGTACTTC.

The chain carries TRBV28 and TRBJ1-3; D uncertain. Trimming took 6 bases from V and 0 from J, leaving 6 bases between them. The CDR3 contains 13 residues. Germline assignment: CDR1 MDHEN and CDR2 SYDVKM. DNA for the CDR3: TGTGCCAGCAGCCTTAACTCTGGAAACACCATATATTTT. Encoded protein: CASSLNSGNTIYF. Complete variable domain (other parts from reference TRBV28 and TRBJ1-3): DVKVTQSSRYLVKRTGEKVFLECVQDMDHENMFWYRQDPGLGLRLIYFSYDVKMKEKGDIPEGYSVSREKKERFSLILESASTNQTSMYLCASSLNSGNTIYFGEGSWLTVV.

This chain connects TRBV7-3 to TRBJ2-1, with TRBD1 matching 8 bases. The V segment lost 5 bases and the J segment 3 bases; nucleotides outside the gene matches: 6. The CDR3 extends over 15 amino acids. Germline V gene lookup returns CDR1 SGHTA and CDR2 FQGTGA. The CDR3 sequence is CASSPGTGYYNEQFF. The CDR3 bases are TGTGCCAGCAGCCCTGGGACAGGCTACTACAATGAGCAGTTCTTC.

This chain uses TRBV28 with TRBJ2-2; D is uncertain. Trimming took off 2 bases at V and 2 bases at J, with 9 bases between the two ends. Per the germline V gene, CDR1 is MDHEN and CDR2 is SYDVKM. The CDR3 is made up of 15 amino acids. The CDR3 DNA follows: TGTGCCAGCAGTTTACACGGGTACAACACCGGGGAGCTGTTTTTT. Translation: CASSLHGYNTGELFF. Using reference TRBV28 and TRBJ2-2 for the parts outside the CDR3, the full variable domain is DVKVTQSSRYLVKRTGEKVFLECVQDMDHENMFWYRQDPGLGLRLIYFSYDVKMKEKGDIPEGYSVSREKKERFSLILESASTNQTSMYLCASSLHGYNTGELFFGEGSRLTVL.

The gene calls are TRBV2 and TRBJ2-1; the D gene is possibly TRBD2 (6 bases). Looked up from germline, CDR1 is SNHLY and CDR2 is FYNNEI. The V gene lost 2 bases and the J gene lost 6 bases, with 14 bases spanning the gap. The CDR3 length is 15 residues. The CDR3 protein is CASSERSGGFNEQFF. The CDR3, as DNA: TGTGCCAGCAGTGAACGGTCTGGGGGGTTCAATGAGCAGTTCTTC.

CDR3 bases: TGTGCCACCGAGTCGGAGGGCTTAACTTCAGATACGCAGTATTTT. Translation: CATESEGLTSDTQYF. This chain joins TRBV19 and TRBJ2-3; a weak D match, TRBD2 (6 bases). The CDR3 extends over 15 amino acids. Germline assignment: CDR1 LNHDA and CDR2 SQIVND (reference sequence). V was cut by 10 bases and J by 4 bases, with 21 bases left in between.

This sequence joins TRBV29-1 and TRBJ1-1, with 9 bases matching TRBD1. V was pared by 6 bases and J by 1 base, with 3 bases of the junction left unmatched. This CDR3 is 13 amino acids long. The germline gives CDR1 SQVTM, CDR2 ANQGSEA. This chain's CDR3 is CSVEGQGNTEAFF. The CDR3 nucleotides read TGCAGCGTGGAGGGACAGGGGAACACTGAAGCTTTCTTT.

The genes are TRBV6-1 and TRBJ1-5, with D hard to call. The CDR3 is 13 amino acids. The V end lost 3 bases, the J end lost 7 bases, and 10 bases lay between the germline ends. Germline CDR1 is MNHNS and CDR2 is SASEGT. The CDR3 sequence: CASSDGWLQPQHF. CDR3 coding DNA: TGTGCCAGCAGTGACGGTTGGTTGCAGCCCCAGCATTTT.

The V call is TRBV3-1 (or the pseudogene TRBV3-2), the J call TRBJ2-3, with a possible D match to TRBD2 (6 bases). The germline V gene has CDR1 LGHDT and CDR2 YNNKEL (reference sequence). V lost 4 bases, J lost 1 base, and 18 bases lay in between. The CDR3 consists of 17 residues. The CDR3 loop reads CASSLSGGLVGTDTQYF. The CDR3 nucleotides are TGTGCCAGCAGCCTAAGTGGAGGGTTAGTTGGCACAGATACGCAGTATTTT.

The chain combines TRBV2 with TRBJ1-2; 7 bases are a match to TRBD1. The CDR3 is 13 residues long. With V trimmed by 4 bases and J by 8 bases, 7 bases remained unmatched. Germline V gene sequence: CDR1 SNHLY, CDR2 FYNNEI. Written as DNA, the CDR3 is TGTGCCAGCAGTGGACAGGGCATTGGAGGCTACACCTTC. It specifies CASSGQGIGGYTF.

V usage is TRBV5-1 and J usage is TRBJ1-5, with D perhaps TRBD1 (5 bases). The CDR3 runs to 15 residues. Germline V gives CDR1 SGHRS, CDR2 YFSETQ. V shed 3 bases and J shed 5 bases, with 15 bases lying between them. CDR3 amino acids: CASSSRAPDHQPQHF. The CDR3 bases are TGCGCCAGCAGCTCCAGGGCCCCCGATCATCAGCCCCAGCATTTT.

The gene calls are TRBV19 and TRBJ2-7; a possible D gene is TRBD2 (6 bases). The CDR3 consists of 14 residues. The germline V and J ends were trimmed by 6 bases and 1 base, with 13 bases remaining between them. Germline CDR1 and CDR2: LNHDA and SQIVND (reference sequence). The CDR3 bases are TGTGCCAGTAGCGGAGGGTTGGGGTCCTACGAGCAGTACTTC. Amino acid sequence: CASSGGLGSYEQYF. Variable domain in full (rest from reference TRBV19 and TRBJ2-7): DGGITQSPKYLFRKEGQNVTLSCEQNLNHDAMYWYRQDPGQGLRLIYYSQIVNDFQKGDIAEGYSVSREKKESFPLTVTSAQKNPTAFYLCASSGGLGSYEQYFGPGTRLTVT.

The chain employs TRBV28 and TRBJ1-1; D is unclear. CDR1 and CDR2 from the germline V gene are MDHEN and SYDVKM. The V end was cut by 3 bases, the J end by 3 bases, with 17 bases between. The CDR3 is 16 residues long. The CDR3, as DNA: TGTGCCAGCAGTTTCCATCGTCGAGGGTGGGACACTGAAGCTTTCTTT. This translates into CASSFHRRGWDTEAFF.